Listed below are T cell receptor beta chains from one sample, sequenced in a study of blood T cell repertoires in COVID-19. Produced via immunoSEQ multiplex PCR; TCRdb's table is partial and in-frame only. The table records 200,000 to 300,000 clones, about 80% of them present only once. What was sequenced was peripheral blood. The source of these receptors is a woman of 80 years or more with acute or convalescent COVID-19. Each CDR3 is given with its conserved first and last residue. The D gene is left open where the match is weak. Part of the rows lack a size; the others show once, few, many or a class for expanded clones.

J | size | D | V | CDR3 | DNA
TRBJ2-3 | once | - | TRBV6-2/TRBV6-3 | CASSYRGLQTPDTQYF | TGTGCCAGCAGTTACCGGGGACTTCAGACGCCAGATACGCAGTATTTT
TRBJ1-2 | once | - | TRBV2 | CASSVTGIPTYGYTF | TGTGCCAGCAGTGTCACGGGAATCCCTACCTATGGCTACACCTTC
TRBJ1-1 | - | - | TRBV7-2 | CASSLWNRRNTEAFF | TGTGCCAGCAGCTTATGGAACAGGCGGAACACTGAAGCTTTCTTT
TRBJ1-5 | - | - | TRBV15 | CATSRDSSNQPQHF | TGTGCCACCAGCAGGGACAGCAGCAATCAGCCCCAGCATTTT
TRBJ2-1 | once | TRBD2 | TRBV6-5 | CACIEGAAGASVEFF | TGTGCCTGCATCGAAGGCGCAGCGGGAGCATCTGTGGAGTTCTTC
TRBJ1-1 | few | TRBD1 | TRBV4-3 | CASSQVHRGNTEAFF | TGCGCCAGCAGCCAAGTTCACAGGGGGAACACTGAAGCTTTCTTT
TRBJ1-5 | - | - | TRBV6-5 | CASTPPRGNQPQHF | TGTGCCAGCACCCCCCCGCGAGGAAATCAGCCCCAGCATTTT
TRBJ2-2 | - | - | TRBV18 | CASSPQSLDTGELFF | TGTGCCAGCTCACCACAGTCCCTAGACACCGGGGAGCTGTTTTTT
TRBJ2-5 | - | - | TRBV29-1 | CSVDVILQETQYF | TGCAGCGTTGACGTGATACTGCAAGAGACCCAGTACTTC
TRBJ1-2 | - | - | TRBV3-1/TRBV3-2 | CASSRALYGYTF | TGTGCCAGCAGCCGGGCCCTCTATGGCTACACCTTC
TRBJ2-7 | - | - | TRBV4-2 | CASSQGVTSPTAYEQYF | TGTGCCAGCAGCCAAGGGGTGACATCGCCCACCGCCTACGAGCAGTACTTC
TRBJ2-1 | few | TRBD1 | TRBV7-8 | CASSLVAGQGAHEQFF | TGTGCCAGCAGCTTAGTGGCTGGACAGGGGGCTCATGAGCAGTTCTTC
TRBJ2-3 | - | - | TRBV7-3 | CASSLTRESTDTQYF | TGTGCCAGCAGCTTAACGAGGGAAAGCACAGATACGCAGTATTTT
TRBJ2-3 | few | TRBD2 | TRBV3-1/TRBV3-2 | CASSLLRGGDTQYF | TGTGCCAGCAGCCTCTTGCGGGGGGGCGATACGCAGTATTTT
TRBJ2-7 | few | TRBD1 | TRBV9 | CASSPHPGQGSYEQYF | TGTGCCAGCAGCCCCCATCCGGGACAGGGTAGTTACGAGCAGTACTTC
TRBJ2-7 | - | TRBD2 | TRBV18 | CASSPRGTSGSLPHYEQYF | TGTGCCAGCTCACCACGGGGGACTAGCGGTTCCCTGCCCCACTACGAGCAGTACTTC
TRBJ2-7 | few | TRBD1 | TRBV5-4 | CASSQPTPGQAQAYEQYF | TGTGCCAGCAGCCAACCAACCCCAGGACAGGCACAGGCGTACGAGCAGTACTTC
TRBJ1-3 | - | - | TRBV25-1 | CASSEAAFLGGGTIYF | TGTGCCAGCAGTGAAGCGGCTTTTTTGGGGGGAGGCACCATATATTTT
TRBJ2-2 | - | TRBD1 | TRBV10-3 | CAIGKTGDTGELFF | TGTGCCATCGGGAAAACAGGGGATACCGGGGAGCTGTTTTTT
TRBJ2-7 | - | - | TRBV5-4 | CASSYDSALYEQYF | TGTGCCAGCAGCTACGACAGCGCCCTCTACGAGCAGTACTTC
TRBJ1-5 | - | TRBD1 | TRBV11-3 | CASSPLRGRGVQPQHF | TGTGCCAGCAGCCCGCTAAGGGGGCGCGGAGTTCAGCCCCAGCATTTT
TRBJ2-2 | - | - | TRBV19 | CASSIQVRAGELFF | TGTGCCAGTAGTATTCAAGTCAGGGCCGGGGAGCTGTTTTTT
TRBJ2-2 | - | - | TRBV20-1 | CSAPGGELFF | TGCAGTGCTCCGGGGGGGGAGCTGTTTTTT
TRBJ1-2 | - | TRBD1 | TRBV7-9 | CASSPGTGPNYGYTF | TGTGCCAGCAGCCCCGGGACAGGACCCAACTATGGCTACACCTTC
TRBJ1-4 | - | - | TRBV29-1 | CSVEDGGGKLFF | TGCAGCGTTGAAGATGGGGGGGGAAAACTGTTTTTT
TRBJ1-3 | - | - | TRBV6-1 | CASSEWGRAPGNTIYF | TGTGCCAGCAGTGAATGGGGCAGGGCCCCTGGAAACACCATATATTTT
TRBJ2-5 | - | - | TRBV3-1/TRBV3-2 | CASSQTGTLPGETQYF | TGTGCCAGCAGCCAAACAGGGACCCTTCCAGGAGAGACCCAGTACTTC
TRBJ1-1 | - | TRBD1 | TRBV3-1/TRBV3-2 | CASSQSDRDTEAFF | TGTGCCAGCAGCCAATCTGACAGGGACACTGAAGCTTTCTTT
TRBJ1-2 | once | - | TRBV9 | CASSVYGREGYGYTF | TGTGCCAGCAGCGTATATGGCAGGGAGGGCTATGGCTACACCTTC
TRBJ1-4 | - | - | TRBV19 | CASSTHWPGLPNEKLFF | TGTGCCAGTAGTACACACTGGCCGGGACTACCTAATGAAAAACTGTTTTTT
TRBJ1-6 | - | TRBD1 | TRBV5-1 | CASSYRGLGNSPLHF | TGCGCCAGCAGCTACAGGGGGCTTGGGAATTCACCCCTCCACTTT
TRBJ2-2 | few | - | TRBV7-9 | CASSLDRVNTGELFF | TGTGCCAGCAGCTTAGACAGGGTGAACACCGGGGAGCTGTTTTTT
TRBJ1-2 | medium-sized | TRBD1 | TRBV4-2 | CASSQGDRGLSYGYTF | TGTGCCAGCAGCCAGGGGGACAGGGGACTTAGCTATGGCTACACCTTC
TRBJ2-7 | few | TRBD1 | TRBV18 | CASATGTAAYEQYF | TGTGCCAGCGCAACCGGGACAGCCGCCTACGAGCAGTACTTC
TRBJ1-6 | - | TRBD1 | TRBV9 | CASSVAGTGRNSPLHF | TGTGCCAGCAGCGTGGCCGGGACAGGTCGGAATTCACCCCTCCACTTT
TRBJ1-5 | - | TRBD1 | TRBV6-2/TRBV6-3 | CASSSPGQGSQPQHF | TGTGCCAGCAGTTCACCGGGACAGGGAAGTCAGCCCCAGCATTTT
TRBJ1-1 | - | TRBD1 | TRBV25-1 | CASRETGSMNTEAFF | TGTGCCAGCAGGGAGACAGGGAGCATGAACACTGAAGCTTTCTTT
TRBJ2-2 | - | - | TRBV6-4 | CASSEVVGIAGTGELFF | TGTGCCAGCAGTGAGGTGGTAGGAATAGCCGGAACCGGGGAGCTGTTTTTT
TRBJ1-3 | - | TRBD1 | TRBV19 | CASMPGGAYGNTIYF | TGTGCCAGTATGCCAGGGGGCGCATATGGAAACACCATATATTTT
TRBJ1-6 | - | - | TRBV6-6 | CASSLLGPADSPLHF | TGTGCCAGCAGTTTACTGGGGCCAGCCGATTCACCCCTCCACTTT